Shown below are 16 T cell receptor beta chains from a single sample sequenced in a study of blood T cell repertoires in COVID-19. TCRdb's copy holds only in-frame clones and misses some; the assay was immunoSEQ multiplex PCR. The sample yields a few hundred thousand clones, more than 75% seen once. The sample comprised peripheral blood. The receptors originated from a woman in her seventies with COVID-19, enrolled during active disease.

The chain joins TRBV7-2 to TRBJ2-3; 7 bases line up with TRBD1. This CDR3 is built from 14 residues. Per the germline V gene, CDR1 is SGHTA and CDR2 is FQGNSA. The V and J ends lost 5 bases and 5 bases, in that order; junction bases with no gene match: 7. The CDR3: CASSQTGSRDTQYF. The CDR3 DNA reads as TGTGCCAGCAGCCAGACAGGGAGCCGAGATACGCAGTATTTT.

This sequence joins TRBV6-4 and TRBJ1-4; D perhaps matches TRBD1 (5 bases). Germline V gene lookup returns CDR1 MRHNA and CDR2 SNTAGT. The V and J ends lost 4 bases and 4 bases respectively, with 16 bases between them. The CDR3 sequence is 16 residues long. As DNA, the CDR3 is TGTGCCAGCAGTGGTTCCGACAGTGCTAGTAATGAAAAACTGTTTTTT. This gives the protein CASSGSDSASNEKLFF.

The chain couples TRBV5-6 to TRBJ1-2, with 8 bases that match TRBD1. Unmatched junction bases numbered 9, after V lost 3 bases and J lost 2 bases. The length of the CDR3 is 16 residues. Per germline, CDR1 SGHDT and CDR2 YYEEEE. CDR3 loop: CASSSAGAGGNYGYTF. CDR3 DNA: TGTGCCAGCAGCTCTGCCGGGGCAGGGGGCAACTATGGCTACACCTTC.

The J gene is TRBJ1-6, the V gene TRBV7-3; TRBD1 might be the D (6 bases). Germline lookup yields CDR1 SGHTA and CDR2 FQGTGA. V gave up 1 base and J gave up 5 bases, with 9 bases separating them. The CDR3 is 15 amino acids. CDR3 in DNA: TGTGCCAGCAGCTTAAACACAGGGAATAATTCACCCCTCCACTTT. This codes for CASSLNTGNNSPLHF.

This clone occurred many times. The chain links TRBV6-2 or TRBV6-3 to TRBJ2-7, with D hard to call. V was trimmed by 5 bases and J by 7 bases, leaving 18 bases between them. CDR1 and CDR2 (germline): MNHEY, SVGEGT. This CDR3 comprises 14 residues. CDR3 in DNA: TGTGCCAGCAGTAGCACCCGGGTTGCGTGGGAGCAGTACTTC. Translated: CASSSTRVAWEQYF.

The rearrangement joins TRBV19 to TRBJ2-1, with D possibly being TRBD2 (6 bases). Germline V gene data show CDR1 as LNHDA and CDR2 as SQIVND (reference sequence). The CDR3 consists of 16 residues. The V and J ends lost 6 bases and 0 bases respectively, with 15 bases between them. The CDR3 nucleotides are TGTGCCAGTAGGCGCGGGACGACCAGCTCCTACAATGAGCAGTTCTTC. Translation gives CASRRGTTSSYNEQFF.

This clone was recorded a few times. The chain carries TRBV5-4 and TRBJ1-2, with D hard to call. This CDR3 region has 19 residues. Trimming stripped 4 bases from V and 0 bases from J, with 25 bases between. The V gene's germline CDR1 is SGHNT and CDR2 YYREEE (reference sequence). The CDR3 DNA sequence: TGTGCCAGCAGCGACGGGCGGGCAGTCAACACGATGACTAACTATGGCTACACCTTC. Protein product: CASSDGRAVNTMTNYGYTF.

V and J are TRBV10-3 and TRBJ2-7, with 7 bases aligning to TRBD1. Germline V gives CDR1 ENHRY, CDR2 SYGVKD. J was trimmed by 9 bases and V by 6 bases; bases with no gene match: 5. The CDR3 consists of 11 residues. The CDR3 region is CAISSDRVQYF. CDR3 DNA sequence: TGTGCCATCAGCTCTGACAGGGTGCAGTACTTC.

The chain has TRBV7-9 and TRBJ2-3; weak D call: TRBD2 (5 bases). The CDR3 length is 15 residues. Per the germline V gene, CDR1 is SEHNR and CDR2 is FQNEAQ (reference sequence). Trimming removed 5 bases from V and 2 bases from J, with 14 bases in between. The CDR3 is CASSIPSGITDTQYF. DNA for the CDR3: TGTGCCAGCAGCATTCCAAGCGGAATCACAGATACGCAGTATTTT.

This rearrangement joins TRBV14 to TRBJ1-2, with D perhaps TRBD1 (5 bases). V lost 0 bases, J lost 5 bases, and 16 bases lay in between. Germline V gene data show CDR1 as SGHDN and CDR2 as FVKESK. This CDR3 spans 16 amino acids. DNA for the CDR3: TGTGCCAGCAGCCAAGATGAGTCAGGGCTACCTTATGGCTACACCTTC. The encoded protein is CASSQDESGLPYGYTF. Variable domain in full (rest from reference TRBV14 and TRBJ1-2): EAGVTQFPSHSVIEKGQTVTLRCDPISGHDNLYWYRRVMGKEIKFLLHFVKESKQDESGMPNNRFLAERTGGTYSTLKVQPAELEDSGVYFCASSQDESGLPYGYTFGSGTRLTVV.

This rearrangement joins TRBV11-1 to TRBJ2-7; possible D gene TRBD2, 6 bases. The CDR3 has 15 residues. CDR1 is SGHAT, CDR2 FQDESV, per germline (reference sequence). The V end was cut by 5 bases, the J end by 6 bases, with 20 bases between. CDR3 nucleotide sequence: TGTGCCAGCAGCACTAGCTGGCCAAACGGGGGCGAGCAGTACTTC. It specifies CASSTSWPNGGEQYF.

The CDR3 DNA reads TGTGCCAGCAGCTTGGGGACTAGCGGGAGGAATGAGCAGTTCTTC. Its translation: CASSLGTSGRNEQFF. The rearrangement joins TRBV5-5 to TRBJ2-1, with 14 bases lining up with TRBD2. The CDR3 loop spans 15 amino acids. V was clipped by 0 bases and J by 7 bases; unmatched bases: 0. Germline V gene sequence: CDR1 SGHKS, CDR2 YYEKEE (reference sequence).

This chain connects TRBV5-4 to TRBJ2-7, with D possibly matching TRBD1 (6 bases). The CDR3 length is 15 residues. CDR1 and CDR2 from the germline V gene are SGHNT and YYREEE (reference sequence). Trimming removed 3 bases from V and 2 bases from J, with 15 bases in between. The CDR3 DNA reads TGTGCCAGCAGCTCATATTCAGGGGTCCCCTACGAGCAGTACTTC. Amino acids: CASSSYSGVPYEQYF.

Note on this clone: A read error may account for a junction end that differs from germline. The rearrangement joins TRBV2 to TRBJ2-2, with 7 nucleotides matching TRBD2. The CDR3 sequence is 15 residues long. The germline V gene has CDR1 SNHLY and CDR2 FYNNEI. The CDR3 DNA reads TGTGCCAGCAGTCAAGCCGGGACTACTACCGGGGAGCTGTTTTTT. This translates into CASSQAGTTTGELFF.

The chain couples TRBV5-4 to TRBJ1-2; TRBD1 agrees at 7 bases. The V and J ends lost 4 bases and 2 bases, in that order; junction bases with no gene match: 8. The CDR3 sequence is 15 residues long. Germline V lookup: CDR1 SGHNT, CDR2 YYREEE (reference sequence). CDR3 in amino acids: CASSPRTTGNYGYTF. As DNA, the CDR3 is TGTGCCAGCAGCCCGAGAACGACAGGGAACTATGGCTACACCTTC.

J is TRBJ2-7 and V is TRBV28; 8 nucleotides align to TRBD1. The CDR3 length is 14 residues. J was trimmed by 6 bases and V by 3 bases; bases with no gene match: 7. Germline V gives CDR1 MDHEN, CDR2 SYDVKM. The CDR3 loop is CASSFSDRVPEQYF. The CDR3, as DNA: TGTGCCAGCAGTTTTTCGGACAGGGTCCCCGAGCAGTACTTC.